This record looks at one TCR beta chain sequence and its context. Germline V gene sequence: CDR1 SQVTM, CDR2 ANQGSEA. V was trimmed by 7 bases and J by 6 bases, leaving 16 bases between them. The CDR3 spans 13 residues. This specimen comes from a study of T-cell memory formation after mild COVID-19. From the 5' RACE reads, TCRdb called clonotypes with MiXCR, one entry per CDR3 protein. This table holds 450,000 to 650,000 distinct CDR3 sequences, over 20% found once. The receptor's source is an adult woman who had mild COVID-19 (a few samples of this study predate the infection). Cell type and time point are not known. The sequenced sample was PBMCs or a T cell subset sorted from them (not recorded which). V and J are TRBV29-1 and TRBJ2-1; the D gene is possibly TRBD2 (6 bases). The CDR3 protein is CSAIAVPGNEQFF. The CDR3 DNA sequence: TGCAGCGCTATAGCGGTTCCAGGCAATGAGCAGTTCTTC.